This TCR beta chain appears in the sequencing data of a study of siplizumab effects on memory and regulatory T cells. Assay: immunoSEQ multiplex PCR; the TCRdb copy retains only in-frame clones and omits some. The sample lists some 100,000 clones, approximately 90% seen once, with around 0.7% in the top ten. CDR1 is SNHLY and CDR2 is FYNNEI in the germline V gene. Trimming pared 4 bases from V and 6 bases from J, leaving 9 bases between. This CDR3 has 13 amino acids. The chain couples TRBV2 to TRBJ2-2; D may be TRBD1 (5 bases). The TCR was taken from a human donor in good health. Sequencing was performed on Tregs sorted from blood. CDR3 sequence (DNA): TGTGCCAGCAGTGTGATAGGGGCCGGGGAGCTGTTTTTT. As protein: CASSVIGAGELFF.